This TCR beta chain was identified in a study of T cells in tuberculosis. Study information: T cells were selected with CD1B tetramers loaded with glucose monomycolate. PBMC were archived before or within 7 days of starting treatment. General study results and limits: Active tuberculosis patients had shorter CDR3-alpha; the beta difference was nonsignificant.

Time point specified: new active TB diagnosis, blood taken before or within 7 days of starting treatment. Each clinical donor contributed on average roughly 92,000 T cells from unsorted cryopreserved PBMC. J gave up 3 bases and V 2 bases, and 7 bases lay outside the gene matches. The CDR3 has 17 residues. Germline V gives CDR1 SGHTA, CDR2 FQGNSA. TCRdb's table, derived via immunoSEQ multiplex PCR, lists solely in-frame clones and lacks some. The sample shows 25,000 to 35,000 clones, around 92% of them seen only once. To note about this clone: Its antigen is as yet unknown.

The chain carries TRBV7-2 and TRBJ1-2; 12 bases match TRBD1. This material consisted of PBMCs, taken at tuberculosis diagnosis. The receptor was isolated from an adult with tuberculosis. The CDR3 coding sequence is TGTGCCAGCAGCTTAACCGGGACAGGGGGCAGGGACTATGGCTACACCTTC. This codes for CASSLTGTGGRDYGYTF.